These T cell receptor beta chains were read from a single sample in a study of T-cell reconstitution after alpha-beta-depleted transplantation in children. TCRdb ran MiXCR on the PCR reads and lists one entry per CDR3 protein. The sample lists over 550,000 distinct CDR3 sequences, 10% to 13% occurring once. Specimen: PBMCs from the stem cell graft donor, collected from the stem cell graft. Every receptor here comes from a human donor who donated a stem cell graft to a child with acute myeloid leukemia. Both conserved end residues are part of each CDR3. Fields, in order: clone size, D gene, V gene, J gene, CDR3 DNA, CDR3 protein. The D gene is left open where the match is weak. The size entry is marked missing in some rows and otherwise reads once, few, many or a size class.

clone_size: -
d_call: TRBD2
v_call: TRBV24-1
j_call: TRBJ2-1
cdr3_nt: TGTGCCACCAGTGTTGGGACTAGGTCCTCCAATGAGCAGTTCTTC
cdr3_aa: CATSVGTRSSNEQFF

clone_size: few
d_call: -
v_call: TRBV27
j_call: TRBJ2-2
cdr3_nt: TGTGCCAGCAGTTTATTGGGGATGGGTAGGCACGGGGAGCTGTTTTTT
cdr3_aa: CASSLLGMGRHGELFF

clone_size: -
d_call: TRBD2
v_call: TRBV20-1
j_call: TRBJ2-1
cdr3_nt: TGCAGTGCTAGAGACCGGACTAGCGGGAGCTACAATGAGCAGTTCTTC
cdr3_aa: CSARDRTSGSYNEQFF

clone_size: few
d_call: -
v_call: TRBV29-1
j_call: TRBJ1-1
cdr3_nt: TGCAGCGTTGACAGGGCTGGCACTGAAGCTTTCTTT
cdr3_aa: CSVDRAGTEAFF

clone_size: many
d_call: TRBD2
v_call: TRBV12-3/TRBV12-4
j_call: TRBJ2-3
cdr3_nt: TGTGCCAGCAGTCAATCTAGCGGGGTTTACACAGATACGCAGTATTTT
cdr3_aa: CASSQSSGVYTDTQYF

clone_size: few
d_call: -
v_call: TRBV3-1
j_call: TRBJ1-5
cdr3_nt: TGTGCCAGCAGCCAAGCTGGGGCCCTCAATCAGCCCCAGCATTTT
cdr3_aa: CASSQAGALNQPQHF

clone_size: few
d_call: -
v_call: TRBV4-1
j_call: TRBJ2-2
cdr3_nt: TGCGCCAGCAGCCAAGATGCGTTCGGGGAGCTGTTTTTT
cdr3_aa: CASSQDAFGELFF

clone_size: few
d_call: TRBD2
v_call: TRBV27
j_call: TRBJ2-1
cdr3_nt: TGTGCCAGCAGTTCCTACCGAGCGGGGTACAATGAGCAGTTCTTC
cdr3_aa: CASSSYRAGYNEQFF

clone_size: many
d_call: -
v_call: TRBV5-6
j_call: TRBJ2-7
cdr3_nt: TGTGCCAGCAGCCAGTTCTCCTACGAGCAGTACTTC
cdr3_aa: CASSQFSYEQYF

clone_size: many
d_call: TRBD1
v_call: TRBV12-3/TRBV12-4
j_call: TRBJ2-5
cdr3_nt: TGTGCCAGCAGCGCGACAGGGGTATTTCAAGAGACCCAGTACTTC
cdr3_aa: CASSATGVFQETQYF

clone_size: few
d_call: TRBD1
v_call: TRBV6-1
j_call: TRBJ2-5
cdr3_nt: TGTGCCAGCAGTCTCTGGGACAGGAGGGAGACCCAGTACTTC
cdr3_aa: CASSLWDRRETQYF

clone_size: few
d_call: TRBD2
v_call: TRBV5-1
j_call: TRBJ2-1
cdr3_nt: TGCGCCAGCGGTCCCGGGACTAGCGGGAGGGCCTACAATGAGCAGTTCTTC
cdr3_aa: CASGPGTSGRAYNEQFF

clone_size: many
d_call: -
v_call: TRBV6-5
j_call: TRBJ2-3
cdr3_nt: TGTGCCAGCGCGGCGGTACCAGATACGCAGTATTTT
cdr3_aa: CASAAVPDTQYF

clone_size: -
d_call: -
v_call: TRBV29-1
j_call: TRBJ2-1
cdr3_nt: TGCAGCGCCGAGGGGGGTAGCTCCTACAATGAGCAGTTCTTC
cdr3_aa: CSAEGGSSYNEQFF

clone_size: few
d_call: -
v_call: TRBV4-2
j_call: TRBJ1-2
cdr3_nt: TGTGCCAGCAGCCAAGAGAGGTGGGGGGGCGAAGGCTACACCTTC
cdr3_aa: CASSQERWGGEGYTF

clone_size: few
d_call: -
v_call: TRBV20-1
j_call: TRBJ2-5
cdr3_nt: TGCAGTGCTCTACCCGAAGAGACCCAGTACTTC
cdr3_aa: CSALPEETQYF

clone_size: many
d_call: -
v_call: TRBV6-5
j_call: TRBJ2-7
cdr3_nt: TGTGCCAGCAGTCGACTCTACGAGCAGTACTTC
cdr3_aa: CASSRLYEQYF

clone_size: many
d_call: -
v_call: TRBV12-3/TRBV12-4
j_call: TRBJ2-2
cdr3_nt: TGTGCCAGCAGTTTCAAGGGCCGGAGAACCGGGGAGCTGTTTTTT
cdr3_aa: CASSFKGRRTGELFF

clone_size: many
d_call: -
v_call: TRBV20-1
j_call: TRBJ2-7
cdr3_nt: TGCAGTGCTAGAGATCGAGTAGGCGAGCAGTACTTC
cdr3_aa: CSARDRVGEQYF

clone_size: -
d_call: TRBD1
v_call: TRBV5-1
j_call: TRBJ1-4
cdr3_nt: TGCGCCAGCAGCCCAGGGACAGGAGGAAATGAAAAACTGTTTTTT
cdr3_aa: CASSPGTGGNEKLFF

clone_size: few
d_call: -
v_call: TRBV7-2
j_call: TRBJ2-6
cdr3_nt: TGTGCCAGCAGCTTAGGCGCCCCGGGACATCTACTCTCTGGGGCCAACGTCCTGACTTTC
cdr3_aa: CASSLGAPGHLLSGANVLTF

clone_size: few
d_call: TRBD2
v_call: TRBV4-2
j_call: TRBJ2-7
cdr3_nt: TGTGCCAGCAGCCAAGAGGAGCGGGATGGATTCTACGAGCAGTACTTC
cdr3_aa: CASSQEERDGFYEQYF

clone_size: -
d_call: -
v_call: TRBV15
j_call: TRBJ2-7
cdr3_nt: TGTGCCACCAGCAGAGATAGACAGCCGGACGAGCAGTACTTC
cdr3_aa: CATSRDRQPDEQYF

clone_size: few
d_call: TRBD1
v_call: TRBV3-1
j_call: TRBJ1-2
cdr3_nt: TGTGCCAGCAGTCCAGACAGGGACCTTGGCTACACCTTC
cdr3_aa: CASSPDRDLGYTF

clone_size: few
d_call: -
v_call: TRBV5-4
j_call: TRBJ2-3
cdr3_nt: TGTGCCAGCAGCTTGGATAGACCCGGACCCTCAGATACGCAGTATTTT
cdr3_aa: CASSLDRPGPSDTQYF

clone_size: few
d_call: TRBD1
v_call: TRBV19
j_call: TRBJ1-1
cdr3_nt: TGTGCCAGTAGCGAACAGGGGGCGGGGAACACTGAAGCTTTCTTT
cdr3_aa: CASSEQGAGNTEAFF

clone_size: few
d_call: -
v_call: TRBV24-1
j_call: TRBJ2-5
cdr3_nt: TGTGCCACCAGTGACCTAAGGGACCCCGGGACCCAGTACTTC
cdr3_aa: CATSDLRDPGTQYF

clone_size: few
d_call: -
v_call: TRBV7-9
j_call: TRBJ2-7
cdr3_nt: TGTGCCAGCAGCTCCGGCGTTGGGCAGTACTTC
cdr3_aa: CASSSGVGQYF

clone_size: -
d_call: TRBD2
v_call: TRBV20-1
j_call: TRBJ2-1
cdr3_nt: TGCAGTGCGAGGGACTACCCTGAGCAGTTCTTC
cdr3_aa: CSARDYPEQFF

clone_size: -
d_call: -
v_call: TRBV29-1
j_call: TRBJ1-2
cdr3_nt: TGCAGCGTTGACGCGGACGGACAGTATGCTAACTATGGCTACACCTTC
cdr3_aa: CSVDADGQYANYGYTF

clone_size: few
d_call: TRBD1
v_call: TRBV20-1
j_call: TRBJ2-7
cdr3_nt: TGCAGTGCTCCCGACAGGGAAGGGGCCTACGAGCAGTACTTC
cdr3_aa: CSAPDREGAYEQYF

clone_size: few
d_call: -
v_call: TRBV20-1
j_call: TRBJ1-5
cdr3_nt: TGCAGTGCTCGGCGGGGGTTTAGCAATCAGCCCCAGCATTTT
cdr3_aa: CSARRGFSNQPQHF

clone_size: -
d_call: TRBD2
v_call: TRBV6-5
j_call: TRBJ2-7
cdr3_nt: TGTGCCAGCAGTACTGGCGGACTAGCGTCTTACGAGCAGTACTTC
cdr3_aa: CASSTGGLASYEQYF

clone_size: -
d_call: -
v_call: TRBV5-1
j_call: TRBJ2-5
cdr3_nt: TGCGCCAGCAGCTTGGCCCAACAAGGGACCCAGTACTTC
cdr3_aa: CASSLAQQGTQYF